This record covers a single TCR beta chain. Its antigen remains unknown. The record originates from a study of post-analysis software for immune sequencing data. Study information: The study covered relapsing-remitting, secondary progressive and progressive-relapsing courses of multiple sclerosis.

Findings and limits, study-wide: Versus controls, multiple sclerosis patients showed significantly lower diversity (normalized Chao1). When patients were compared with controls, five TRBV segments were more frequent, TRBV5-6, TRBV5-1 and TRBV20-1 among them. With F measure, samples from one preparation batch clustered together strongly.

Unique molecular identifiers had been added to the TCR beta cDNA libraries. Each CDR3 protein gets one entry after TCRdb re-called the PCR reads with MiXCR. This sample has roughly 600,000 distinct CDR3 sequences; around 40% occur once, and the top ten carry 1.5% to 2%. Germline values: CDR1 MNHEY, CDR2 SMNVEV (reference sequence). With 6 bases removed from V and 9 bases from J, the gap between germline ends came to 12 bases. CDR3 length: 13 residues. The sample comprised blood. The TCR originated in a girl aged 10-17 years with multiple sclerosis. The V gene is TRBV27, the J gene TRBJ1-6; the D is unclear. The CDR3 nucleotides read TGTGCCAGCAGCCTTATATCCGGTTCACCCCTCCACTTT. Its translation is CASSLISGSPLHF.